The 28 T cell receptor beta chains below were found in one sample sequenced in a study of T cells in Graves' hyperthyroidism and ophthalmopathy. TCR beta CDR3 sequences were amplified from RNA transcripts. In the first-round RT-PCR of the TCR CDR3, the HTBI primer set was used. TCRdb reprocessed the multiplex PCR reads via MiXCR and lists one record per CDR3 protein. The table shows about 570,000 distinct CDR3 sequences, with about 45% occurring only once. Source material: peripheral blood or thyroid tissue (not recorded which). These receptors all stem from an adult woman with Graves' disease, either hyperthyroidism or ophthalmopathy (not recorded which).

V and J are TRBV24-1 and TRBJ2-2; 8 bases align to TRBD2. The CDR3 runs to 17 residues. Germline values: CDR1 KGHDR, CDR2 SFDVKD. V was pared by 4 bases and J by 3 bases, with 9 bases of the junction left unmatched. CDR3 protein: CATSEYRTGGDTGELFF. CDR3 bases: TGTGCCACCAGTGAATACAGGACCGGGGGGGACACCGGGGAGCTGTTTTTT.

This clonotype appeared many times. J is TRBJ2-2 and V is TRBV5-1; 12 bases align to TRBD2. The CDR3 sequence is 15 residues long. The germline V gene encodes CDR1 SGHRS and CDR2 YFSETQ. V shed 4 bases, J shed 6 bases, and the junction held 4 bases outside the gene matches. The CDR3 DNA reads as TGCGCCAGCAGCAAGACTAGCGGGAGAGCCGGGGAGCTGTTTTTT. This sequence encodes CASSKTSGRAGELFF.

The chain joins TRBV12-3 or TRBV12-4 to TRBJ1-5; D is perhaps TRBD1 (5 bases). The CDR3 runs to 19 residues. The V end was cut by 1 base, the J end by 5 bases, with 24 bases between. CDR3 nucleotide sequence: TGTGCCAGCAGTTTAGGGTCGACGCGACAGTTAACCGGGTATCAGCCCCAGCATTTT. Amino acid sequence: CASSLGSTRQLTGYQPQHF.

As to this clonotype: Being one base from a much bigger clone, this may be a read error. The rearrangement links TRBV7-9 to TRBJ1-2; a possible D gene is TRBD1 (6 bases). Germline values: CDR1 SEHNR, CDR2 FQNEAQ (reference sequence). Trimming shortened V by 5 bases and J by 4 bases, and 20 bases separated the two germline ends. The CDR3 has 16 amino acids. CDR3 coding DNA: TGTGCCAGCAGCAACCTCGCCGGGACACGATTCTATGGCTACACCTTC. This gives the protein CASSNLAGTRFYGYTF. Drawing the rest from reference TRBV7-9 and TRBJ1-2, the complete variable domain is DTGVSQNPRHKITKRGQNVTFRCDPISEHNRLYWYRQTLGQGPEFLTYFQNEAQLEKSRLLSDRFSAERPKGSFSTLEIQRTEQGDSAMYLCASSNLAGTRFYGYTFGSGTRLTVV.

In this sample, this clonotype turned up many times. The chain employs TRBV12-3 or TRBV12-4 and TRBJ2-7; no reliable D call. V lost 6 bases and J 1 base, leaving 10 bases between the germline ends. The CDR3 extends over 13 amino acids. The CDR3 DNA sequence: TGTGCCAGCAGCCTTGGCGTTTCCTACGAGCAGTACTTC. Translation: CASSLGVSYEQYF.

This clonotype was observed a handful of times. The V and J genes are TRBV20-1 and TRBJ2-5; 7 nucleotides match TRBD2. The V gene's germline CDR1 is DFQATT and CDR2 SNEGSKA (reference sequence). The CDR3 sequence is 13 residues long. With 5 bases clipped from V and 5 bases from J, the junction kept 8 bases outside the gene matches. For the CDR3, the DNA is TGCAGTGCTGGTCTAGCGGTGGGGGAGACCCAGTACTTC. This translates into CSAGLAVGETQYF.

This chain uses TRBV20-1 with TRBJ1-5; no clear D. CDR3 length: 14 residues. Trimming pared 2 bases from V and 13 bases from J, leaving 21 bases between. The V gene's germline CDR1 is DFQATT and CDR2 SNEGSKA (reference sequence). CDR3 sequence: CSARSAGGSYEQHF. The CDR3 DNA reads as TGCAGTGCTAGATCTGCGGGAGGGAGCTACGAGCAGCATTTT.

The genes are TRBV12-3 or TRBV12-4 and TRBJ1-2; the match to TRBD1 covers 9 bases. CDR3 length: 14 residues. V shed 4 bases, J shed 7 bases, and the junction held 7 bases outside the gene matches. The chain's CDR3 is CASSWPGQGFGYTF. Here the CDR3 DNA reads TGTGCCAGCAGTTGGCCGGGACAGGGTTTTGGCTACACCTTC.

This clonotype has ten or more counts. CDR3: CATKGQLGTEAFF. The DNA for the CDR3 is TGTGCCACAAAAGGACAGCTGGGCACTGAAGCTTTCTTT. The genes are TRBV19 and TRBJ1-1; D is perhaps TRBD1 (6 bases). The V and J ends lost 10 bases and 4 bases respectively, with 16 bases between them. The CDR3 runs to 13 residues. Germline CDR1 LNHDA, CDR2 SQIVND (reference sequence).

The V and J genes are TRBV20-1 and TRBJ2-5, with TRBD2 matching 8 bases. This CDR3 spans 12 amino acids. The V gene's germline CDR1 is DFQATT and CDR2 SNEGSKA (reference sequence). The J segment lost 5 bases and the V segment lost 6 bases, leaving 5 bases of the junction unmatched. CDR3 DNA sequence: TGCAGTGCGTTGCGGGGGGCGGAGACCCAGTACTTC. Translating it yields CSALRGAETQYF.

Ten or more counts support this clonotype. The rearrangement uses TRBV7-3 and TRBJ2-7; D is ambiguous. This CDR3 has 13 residues. The germline V gene encodes CDR1 SGHTA and CDR2 FQGTGA. V shed 1 base and J shed 6 bases, with 10 bases lying between them. CDR3 DNA: TGTGCCAGCAGCTTAAAGGGATCGGCCGAGCAGTACTTC. Its protein is CASSLKGSAEQYF.

This clonotype was counted ten times or more. The chain combines TRBV5-1 with TRBJ2-7, with D possibly TRBD1 on 5 matching bases. V was shortened by 0 bases and J by 0 bases, with 10 bases between the two germline ends. Germline CDR1 SGHRS, CDR2 YFSETQ. The CDR3 has 15 residues. CDR3 coding DNA: TGCGCCAGCAGCTTGGGCGCAGGGCCCTCCTACGAGCAGTACTTC. Its protein product is CASSLGAGPSYEQYF.

CDR3 coding DNA: TGCAGTGCTATTGGTCTGGGGACCCAGTACTTC. Encoded protein: CSAIGLGTQYF. V and J are TRBV20-1 and TRBJ2-5; D remains ambiguous. Trimming shortened V by 4 bases and J by 7 bases, and 10 bases separated the two germline ends. Germline V gene sequence: CDR1 DFQATT, CDR2 SNEGSKA (reference sequence). This CDR3 comprises 11 residues.

This clonotype came up a few times. The chain links TRBV2 to TRBJ2-5; D is ambiguous. The germline V and J ends were trimmed by 6 bases and 4 bases, with 18 bases remaining between them. This CDR3 region has 15 residues. From germline, CDR1 is SNHLY and CDR2 FYNNEI. DNA of the CDR3: TGTGCCAGCAGAGGTGGGATAGCCTTCATAGAGACCCAGTACTTC. Translation: CASRGGIAFIETQYF.

This clonotype came up many times. The chain employs TRBV19 and TRBJ2-6; D gene unclear. Germline CDR1 and CDR2: LNHDA and SQIVND (reference sequence). V was pared by 6 bases and J by 1 base, with 4 bases between. This CDR3 has 13 residues. The DNA for the CDR3 is TGTGCCAGTAGGAAATCTGGGGCCAACGTCCTGACTTTC. Translating it yields CASRKSGANVLTF.

Points on this clonotype: At one boundary the junction diverges from the germline segment, which might be a read error. The chain combines TRBV7-3 with TRBJ1-4, with 9 nucleotides matching TRBD1. Germline CDR1 SGHTA, CDR2 FQGTGA. This CDR3 has 11 residues. In DNA form, the CDR3 reads TGTGCCAGCAGCTTAACTGAGACAGGGGGATTT. Protein sequence: CASSLTETGGF. The full variable domain, completed using reference TRBV7-3 and TRBJ1-4, is GAGVSQTPSNKVTEKGKYVELRCDPISGHTALYWYRQSLGQGPEFLIYFQGTGAADDSGLPNDRFFAVRPEGSVSTLKIQRTERGDSAVYLCASSLTETGGFGSGTQLSVL.

Regarding this clonotype: A much larger clonotype is one base distant, so this may be a read error. This chain links TRBV28 with TRBJ2-7; no reliable D call. Looked up from germline, CDR1 is MDHEN and CDR2 is SYDVKM. The CDR3 extends over 14 amino acids. V was trimmed by 5 bases and J by 3 bases, leaving 14 bases between them. CDR3 amino acids: CASSESATFYEQYF. For the CDR3, the DNA is TGTGCCAGCAGTGAGAGCGCGACCTTCTACGAGCAGTACTTC.

V gene TRBV7-3 combines with J gene TRBJ2-5, with D maybe TRBD1 (5 bases). The germline V and J ends were trimmed by 1 base and 5 bases, with 14 bases remaining between them. This CDR3 has 15 amino acids. Germline V CDR1 and CDR2: SGHTA, FQGTGA. The CDR3 region has the DNA TGTGCCAGCAGCTTAAAGCAGGGATTTACTGAGACCCAGTACTTC. Encoded protein: CASSLKQGFTETQYF.

This clonotype was seen repeatedly, ten times or more. The junction differs from germline at one of its ends, possibly a read error. This chain joins TRBV4-1 and TRBJ2-7; D is ambiguous. CDR3 length equals 14 residues. Germline V gene sequence: CDR1 MGHRA, CDR2 YSYEKL. Here the CDR3 reads CASSKVGSYESIDF. In DNA, the CDR3 is TGCGCCAGCAGCAAGGTGGGGTCCTACGAGAGCATAGACTTC.

The chain joins TRBV6-5 to TRBJ2-5; 7 nucleotides line up with TRBD2. Losses at the gene ends were 0 bases for V and 4 bases for J; bases not matched to a gene: 8. This CDR3 has 16 amino acids. The germline gives CDR1 MNHEY, CDR2 SVGAGI. The CDR3 loop is CASSYSESWGGETQYF. In DNA form, the CDR3 reads TGTGCCAGCAGTTACTCAGAGTCGTGGGGGGGAGAGACCCAGTACTTC.

This clonotype appeared many times. The chain uses TRBV5-1 and TRBJ2-5; D gene uncertain. Trimming pared 4 bases from V and 2 bases from J, leaving 9 bases between. The V gene's germline CDR1 is SGHRS and CDR2 YFSETQ. CDR3 length: 13 amino acids. In DNA, the CDR3 is TGCGCCAGCAGCCTCGGAGAGCAAGAGACCCAGTACTTC. Protein: CASSLGEQETQYF.

This clonotype was detected a few times. A much more abundant neighbour one base away suggests this may be a read error. J is TRBJ1-5 and V is TRBV7-9; D unresolved. V lost 5 bases and J 0 bases, leaving 14 bases between the germline ends. The CDR3 runs to 16 residues. Germline V lookup: CDR1 SEHNR, CDR2 FQNEAQ (reference sequence). CDR3 sequence: CASSPWPRDSNQPQHF. DNA for the CDR3: TGTGCCAGCAGCCCCTGGCCCCGCGATAGCAATCAGCCCCAGCATTTT.

V gene TRBV7-9 combines with J gene TRBJ2-2; TRBD1 agrees at 8 bases. V dropped 5 bases and J dropped 8; count of bases not matched to a gene: 10. This CDR3 has 15 residues. Germline V gives CDR1 SEHNR, CDR2 FQNEAQ (reference sequence). CDR3 coding DNA: TGTGCCAGCAGCGTAGTAGGACAGGGACAAGGGGAGCTGTTTTTT. This sequence encodes CASSVVGQGQGELFF. Together with reference TRBV7-9 and TRBJ2-2, the CDR3 gives the full variable domain: DTGVSQNPRHKITKRGQNVTFRCDPISEHNRLYWYRQTLGQGPEFLTYFQNEAQLEKSRLLSDRFSAERPKGSFSTLEIQRTEQGDSAMYLCASSVVGQGQGELFFGEGSRLTVL.

This rearrangement joins TRBV11-1 to TRBJ1-2; D perhaps matches TRBD1 (6 bases). The CDR3 spans 14 residues. V was trimmed by 5 bases and J by 4 bases, leaving 14 bases between them. Germline V gives CDR1 SGHAT, CDR2 FQDESV (reference sequence). CDR3 loop: CASSKDGGPYGYTF. CDR3 bases: TGTGCCAGCAGCAAAGACGGGGGGCCCTATGGCTACACCTTC.

The V call is TRBV7-2, the J call TRBJ1-5; perhaps TRBD1 as D (6 bases). The germline CDR1 and CDR2 sequences are SGHTA and FQGNSA. V was pared by 5 bases and J by 2 bases, with 10 bases between. The CDR3 length is 14 residues. CDR3 bases: TGTGCCAGCAGCGTACGACAGGGCAATCAGCCCCAGCATTTT. Protein product: CASSVRQGNQPQHF.

This clonotype has a handful of counts. This chain uses TRBV2 with TRBJ2-7, with 9 bases identical to TRBD2. CDR1 is SNHLY and CDR2 is FYNNEI in the germline V gene. J was trimmed by 2 bases and V by 0 bases; bases with no gene match: 2. CDR3 length equals 15 residues. The DNA for the CDR3 is TGTGCCAGCAGTGAAGCGCTAGCGGGGCCCTACGAGCAGTACTTC. It is translated as CASSEALAGPYEQYF.

This clonotype was recorded a few times. The CDR3 DNA reads TGTGCCAGCAGCTTAGGGGGGTCGGGGGAGACCCAGTACTTC. Protein: CASSLGGSGETQYF. The chain joins TRBV7-2 to TRBJ2-5; D possibly uses TRBD1 or TRBD2 (5 bases each). CDR1 SGHTA and CDR2 FQGNSA come from the germline V gene. This CDR3 is 14 amino acids long. Trimming stripped 1 base from V and 5 bases from J, with 11 bases between.

This clonotype has more than one count but fewer than ten. This chain joins TRBV5-1 and TRBJ2-2, with TRBD1 matching over 10 bases. Germline CDR1 reads SGHRS; CDR2 reads YFSETQ. CDR3 size: 16 residues. The trim removed 4 bases at V and 4 bases at J, leaving 7 bases unmatched. The CDR3 DNA reads as TGCGCCAGCAGCATTGACAGGGGGCGCAGCACCGGGGAGCTGTTTTTT. This gives the protein CASSIDRGRSTGELFF.